This T cell receptor beta chain comes out of a study of OX40 agonist ivuxolimab in advanced cancers. At the level of the study: The dose-escalation group included hepatocellular carcinoma, melanoma, renal cell carcinoma and head and neck cancer. Treatment received earlier with anti-PD-1, anti-PD-L1 or anti-CTLA-4 agents was allowed, and less than 45% had some.

Measured with immunoSEQ multiplex PCR; TCRdb has only the in-frame clones, and not every one. The sample has fewer than 45,000 clones; 84% are singletons. This clone was counted between two and nine times. Its target is unknown. The length of the CDR3 is 12 residues. V was pared by 1 base and J by 6 bases, with 4 bases between. Germline values: CDR1 SSHAT, CDR2 FNYEAQ (reference sequence). The study, taken as a whole, reports: Expanded clones were, on average, more numerous in CD8+ T cells than in CD4+.

The sampling schedule covered blood at baseline, cycle 4 day 1, and cycle 7 day 1. The chain carries TRBV7-7 and TRBJ1-5; no clear D. Source: CD4+ or CD8+ T cells sorted from blood, taken in a trial of the OX40 agonist ivuxolimab. The sequence came from an adult with an advanced solid tumor such as melanoma, head and neck, liver or kidney cancer. CDR3: CASSLVVQPQHF. Here the CDR3 DNA reads TGTGCCAGCAGCTTAGTAGTTCAGCCCCAGCATTTT. Full variable domain (outside the CDR3, taken from reference TRBV7-7 and TRBJ1-5): GAGVSQSPRYKVTKRGQDVTLRCDPISSHATLYWYQQALGQGPEFLTYFNYEAQPDKSGLPSDRFSAERPEGSISTLTIQRTEQRDSAMYRCASSLVVQPQHFGDGTRLSIL.